This entry concerns a single TCR beta chain. As yet, its antigen is unknown. TCRdb itself ran the reads through MiXCR, one entry per CDR3 protein. Seen here are some 800,000 distinct CDR3 sequences, almost 30% observed once, and the top ten hold approximately 14%. This entry is derived from a study of T cell repertoires in cytomegalovirus infection. Trimming stripped 7 bases from V and 8 bases from J, with 8 bases between. The CDR3 is 10 residues long. CDR1 is SQVTM and CDR2 is ANQGSEA in the germline V gene. The clonotype comes from a human donor in good health (CMV status not recorded). Some clones in this sample may be carry-over from other donors' samples. The chain employs TRBV29-1 and TRBJ2-2, with unresolved D. This specimen was cultured CD8+ T cells from PBMCs, taken from culture after CMV antigen stimulation. The CDR3 sequence is CSGDGGELFF. The CDR3 coding sequence is TGCAGCGGTGACGGTGGGGAGCTGTTTTTT.